The clone carrying this T cell receptor (beta chain) turned up a few times. The target antigen is unknown. The record originates from a study of T-cell memory formation after mild COVID-19. Study context: For the most part, TCR clusters were specific to one donor.

CDR3 length: 17 amino acids. Losses at the gene ends were 2 bases for V and 3 bases for J; bases not matched to a gene: 7. CDR1 is SGDLS, CDR2 YYNGEE, per germline. TCRdb re-derived calls from the 5' RACE reads in MiXCR, one entry per CDR3 protein. The sample lists approximately 390,000 distinct CDR3 sequences; approximately 15% were seen once. Study observations and caveats: Among contracting clones, CD4+ were mainly CM/EM and CD8+ enriched in EMRA.

This chain uses TRBV9 with TRBJ2-1, with 11 bases that match TRBD2. This clonotype was sampled from a man aged 18 to 29 who had mild COVID-19 (a few samples of this study predate the infection). Cell type and time point are not known. Sequences were obtained from PBMCs or a T cell subset sorted from them (not recorded which). The CDR3 DNA reads as TGTGCCAGCAGCGTTTCGGCTAGCGGGGGGATCTACAATGAGCAGTTCTTC. Its translation: CASSVSASGGIYNEQFF.